These T cell receptor beta chains were read from a single sample in a study of blood T cell repertoires in COVID-19. The protocol was immunoSEQ multiplex PCR, while the TCRdb copy is restricted to in-frame clones and leaves out a portion. The sample lists a few hundred thousand clones, 88% occurring once. Sequencing used peripheral blood. These TCRs come from a woman aged 30 to 39 who had recovered from COVID-19. The CDR3 runs from the conserved cysteine through the conserved F or W. Fields, in order: clone size, V gene, J gene, D gene, CDR3 DNA, CDR3 protein. A D gene is named only where the DNA matches it firmly. Clone size is not always given. Where it is, it says once, few, many or a class for expanded clones.

.	TRBV28	TRBJ1-3	TRBD1	TGTGCCAGCAGCAGACAGGGGGTTGCTGGAAACACCATATATTTT	CASSRQGVAGNTIYF
.	TRBV4-2	TRBJ2-5	TRBD1	TGTGCCAGCAGCCGCACCGGACAGGAGGAAGAGACCCAGTACTTC	CASSRTGQEEETQYF
.	TRBV18	TRBJ1-1	TRBD1	TGTGCCAGCTCAAGAAACGACAGGGATCCTGAAGCTTTCTTT	CASSRNDRDPEAFF
.	TRBV7-2	TRBJ2-3	.	TGTGCCAGCAGCTTAGGTGGGGCTGACTATTTT	CASSLGGADYF
.	TRBV28	TRBJ2-2	TRBD1	TGTGCATCCCAGGGGGCGACCGGGGAGCTGTTTTTT	CASQGATGELFF
.	TRBV7-3	TRBJ2-1	.	TGTGCCAGCAGCTTGGCTAGAAACAATGAGCAGTTCTTC	CASSLARNNEQFF
.	TRBV6-5	TRBJ2-7	.	TGTGCCAGCAGTTACAACAGAGAGCAGTACTTC	CASSYNREQYF
.	TRBV28	TRBJ1-2	TRBD1	TGTGCCAGCCTGACAACAGGGGGCTATGGCTACACCTTC	CASLTTGGYGYTF
.	TRBV3-1/TRBV3-2	TRBJ2-5	.	TGTGCCAGCAGCCGCACGAAAGCGTCCGAGACCCAGTACTTC	CASSRTKASETQYF
.	TRBV5-1	TRBJ1-6	TRBD1	TGCGCCAGCAGCTTGAAACAGGGGGGTGTCAATTCACCCCTCCACTTT	CASSLKQGGVNSPLHF
once	TRBV10-2	TRBJ1-6	.	TGCGCCAGCAGGCGGGGTCTTAATTCACCCCTCCACTTT	CASRRGLNSPLHF
.	TRBV29-1	TRBJ2-7	TRBD2	TGCAGCGTTGAAGATCCGGGGGAGGGCGAGCAGTACTTC	CSVEDPGEGEQYF
.	TRBV11-2	TRBJ2-3	TRBD2	TGTGCCAGCCACGAAGGGGCTAGCGGGGGCACAGATACGCAGTATTTT	CASHEGASGGTDTQYF
.	TRBV7-9	TRBJ2-7	.	TGTGCCAGCAGCTACCGGGACACCTACGAGCAGTACTTC	CASSYRDTYEQYF
.	TRBV19	TRBJ1-1	.	TGTGCCAGTAGTACCTACGGGGAAAGGGACACTGAAGCTTTCTTT	CASSTYGERDTEAFF